The present T cell receptor (beta chain) was sequenced within a study of human T cells and chemical hapten exposure. Study-level background: Patch testing placed 0.01% DPC on the upper back, with readings at 6 days.

Trimming removed 4 bases from V and 5 bases from J, with 20 bases in between. The CDR3 contains 16 residues. From germline, CDR1 is SGHVS and CDR2 FQNEAQ. What the library attached to individual cDNA molecules were unique molecular identifiers. As handled by the study authors: A typical sample had 95,638 TCRs, with about 20,000 to 750,000 overall. TCRdb re-derived calls from the RACE reads in MiXCR, one entry per CDR3 protein. Clone size and V and J calls follow TCRdb, not the original study. The data hold under 300,000 distinct CDR3 sequences, with about 8.6% observed a single time. This clonotype has a count of ten or more. Time point described: pre-sensitization, week 0. Treatment given: therapeutic diphenylcyclopropenone sensitization with weekly scalp DPC. Alopecia patients, 18 to 70 years old and DPC-suitable, served as donors.

This sequence was found in a woman aged 40 to 50 with alopecia areata. Some clones in this sample may be carry-over from other donors' samples. The chain has TRBV7-8 and TRBJ1-1; the D gene is possibly TRBD1 (5 bases). The sample in question was whole blood, obtained in connection with sensitization to the hapten diphenylcyclopropenone (DPC). The CDR3 here is CASSYSRDPHGTEAFF. CDR3 nucleotide sequence: TGTGCCAGCAGCTATTCCCGGGACCCCCATGGGACTGAAGCTTTCTTT.